The rows below give T cell receptor beta chains drawn from one sample of a study of T-cell reconstitution after alpha-beta-depleted transplantation in children. MiXCR, run by TCRdb on the PCR reads, gives a single entry per CDR3 protein. Of about 440,000 distinct CDR3 sequences listed, around 46% are singletons. This material consisted of PBMCs, taken before TCRalphabeta/CD19-depleted stem cell transplant. Receptor source: a girl aged 2 to 9 with aplastic anemia, due to receive a stem cell transplant. CDR3s include the opening cysteine and the closing phenylalanine or tryptophan. D genes are given only for firm matches. Only some rows state a clone size, as once, few, many or a class for expanded clones.

d_gene	abundance	v_gene	len	j_gene	CDR3aa	CDR3nt
-	-	TRBV29-1	14	TRBJ2-7	CSVVVRGFPYEQYF	TGCAGCGTTGTTGTGAGGGGTTTCCCCTACGAGCAGTACTTC
-	many	TRBV20-1	13	TRBJ2-7	CSALAPVLYEQYF	TGCAGTGCCCTAGCGCCGGTTCTCTACGAGCAGTACTTC
-	-	TRBV5-1	15	TRBJ2-1	CASSLVGAERNEQFF	TGCGCCAGCAGCTTGGTGGGGGCCGAGAGGAATGAGCAGTTCTTC
-	-	TRBV6-6	13	TRBJ2-4	CASRSEGPLLQYF	TGTGCCAGCAGGTCAGAGGGACCCCTTTTGCAGTACTTC
-	-	TRBV7-9	17	TRBJ2-2	CASSLDVGLMNTGELFF	TGTGCCAGCAGCTTAGACGTGGGGCTAATGAACACCGGGGAGCTGTTTTTT
TRBD1	-	TRBV14	16	TRBJ2-3	CASSSGTALHTDTQYF	TGTGCCAGCAGCTCGGGGACAGCACTACACACAGATACGCAGTATTTT
-	many	TRBV20-1	15	TRBJ2-1	CSARPSLMGGGEQFF	TGCAGTGCTAGACCTTCGTTGATGGGGGGAGGTGAGCAGTTCTTC
-	-	TRBV30	12	TRBJ1-4	CASSGSREKLFF	TGTGCCTCCAGTGGCAGCAGGGAAAAACTGTTTTTT
TRBD1	-	TRBV20-1	15	TRBJ1-1	CSARGGDRGLTEAFF	TGCAGTGCTAGAGGGGGGGACAGGGGGCTCACTGAAGCTTTCTTT
-	-	TRBV28	13	TRBJ1-1	CASSPRGHTEAFF	TGTGCCAGCAGTCCTCGAGGGCACACTGAAGCTTTCTTT
-	-	TRBV7-8	15	TRBJ1-5	CASSLRRVGNQPQHF	TGTGCCAGCAGCCTCCGTCGGGTTGGCAATCAGCCCCAGCATTTT
TRBD1	many	TRBV11-2	17	TRBJ2-1	CASSPRTGGQSYNEQFF	TGTGCCAGCAGCCCTCGGACAGGGGGCCAATCTTACAATGAGCAGTTCTTC
-	-	TRBV28	11	TRBJ2-7	CASRDEDEQYF	TGTGCCAGCAGGGACGAGGACGAGCAGTACTTC
-	-	TRBV5-6	12	TRBJ2-3	CASSNPPDTQYF	TGTGCCAGCAGCAACCCCCCAGATACGCAGTATTTT
-	-	TRBV9	14	TRBJ2-1	CASSVEGGRNEQFF	TGTGCCAGCAGCGTAGAGGGGGGCCGCAATGAGCAGTTCTTC
TRBD2	-	TRBV20-1	13	TRBJ2-3	CSAQAGGQDTQYF	TGCAGTGCTCAAGCGGGGGGGCAAGATACGCAGTATTTT
-	-	TRBV29-1	13	TRBJ1-1	CSVDSGLGTEAFF	TGCAGCGTTGACTCGGGACTTGGCACTGAAGCTTTCTTT
TRBD2	-	TRBV5-1	17	TRBJ2-3	CASSLRLAGDLTDTQYF	TGCGCCAGCAGCTTGAGACTAGCGGGGGACCTCACAGATACGCAGTATTTT
TRBD1	-	TRBV18	15	TRBJ2-7	CASSSGQGATYEQYF	TGTGCCAGCTCATCGGGACAGGGAGCGACCTACGAGCAGTACTTC
TRBD1	-	TRBV7-6	15	TRBJ2-5	CASSFSTGSGETQYF	TGTGCCAGCAGCTTCTCGACAGGGTCAGGGGAGACCCAGTACTTC
-	many	TRBV5-1	15	TRBJ2-1	CASSFTGSPYNEQFF	TGCGCCAGCAGCTTTACAGGGAGCCCCTACAATGAGCAGTTCTTC
TRBD2	-	TRBV7-8	16	TRBJ2-5	CASDSTSGRRLETQYF	TGTGCCAGCGACTCGACTAGCGGGAGGCGCCTGGAGACCCAGTACTTC
-	few	TRBV15	16	TRBJ2-1	CATSVERGAAYNEQFF	TGTGCCACCAGCGTCGAAAGAGGGGCGGCCTACAATGAGCAGTTCTTC
-	-	TRBV15	13	TRBJ1-2	CATSRDRKAGYTF	TGTGCCACCAGCAGAGATCGAAAGGCAGGCTACACCTTC
-	many	TRBV6-5	16	TRBJ1-1	CASSYSSLGGNTEAFF	TGTGCCAGCAGTTACTCCTCACTCGGGGGGAACACTGAAGCTTTCTTT
-	-	TRBV7-3	13	TRBJ1-5	CASSGGPALAQHF	TGTGCCAGCAGCGGGGGCCCCGCTTTGGCCCAGCATTTT
-	many	TRBV28	12	TRBJ2-7	CASWTESYEQYF	TGTGCCAGCTGGACCGAATCCTACGAGCAGTACTTC
-	many	TRBV10-3	13	TRBJ2-5	CAISERYEETQYF	TGTGCCATCAGTGAACGGTATGAAGAGACCCAGTACTTC
-	few	TRBV20-1	15	TRBJ2-1	CSARDITSSYNEQFF	TGCAGTGCTAGAGATATTACTTCTTCCTACAATGAGCAGTTCTTC
TRBD1	-	TRBV5-4	12	TRBJ1-1	CASRRQGAEAFF	TGTGCCAGCAGACGCCAGGGGGCCGAAGCTTTCTTT
TRBD2	once	TRBV7-8	15	TRBJ2-2	CASSNTGGTNGELFF	TGTGCCAGCAGCAACACGGGGGGGACGAACGGGGAGCTGTTTTTT
-	-	TRBV7-9	17	TRBJ2-1	CASSPRGAGDPYNEQFF	TGTGCCAGCAGTCCCAGAGGAGCAGGGGACCCCTACAATGAGCAGTTCTTC
TRBD1	-	TRBV30	14	TRBJ1-5	CAWSRGQGRQPQHF	TGTGCCTGGAGTCGCGGACAGGGACGTCAGCCCCAGCATTTT